Each of the 27 T cell receptor beta chains below was sequenced from the same sample in a study of T-cell reconstitution after alpha-beta-depleted transplantation in children. Preparing the TCRbeta library involved the use of unique molecular identifiers. Each CDR3 protein gets one entry after TCRdb re-called the PCR reads with MiXCR. The sample includes 750,000 to 950,000 distinct CDR3 sequences, less than 20% seen only once; the top ten take around 4.5%. Material: PBMCs, mostly from graft donor cells, obtained 360 days after TCRalphabeta/CD19-depleted stem cell transplant. Receptor source: a male patient younger than 18 who had a stem cell transplant for acute lymphoblastic leukemia, so the T cells may come from the graft donor.

This clonotype has a count of ten or more. The chain uses TRBV20-1 and TRBJ1-2; D gene ambiguous. Germline loops: CDR1 DFQATT, CDR2 SNEGSKA (reference sequence). Trimming took 1 base from V and 3 from J, leaving 15 bases between them. The CDR3 sequence is 15 residues long. The CDR3 region has the DNA TGCAGTGCTAGAGCCAGTCGGCAGGCCTACTATGGCTACACCTTC. It yields the protein CSARASRQAYYGYTF.

This chain uses TRBV7-9 with TRBJ2-5; D may be TRBD2 (5 bases). Germline CDR1 SEHNR, CDR2 FQNEAQ (reference sequence). Trimming left V 5 bases short and J 0 bases short, with 16 bases between. This CDR3 has 16 amino acids. CDR3 residues: CASSPRGSGDQETQYF. The DNA for the CDR3 is TGTGCCAGCAGCCCCCGCGGGTCTGGGGACCAAGAGACCCAGTACTTC.

This clonotype came up a few times. This chain connects TRBV27 to TRBJ2-3, with TRBD1 as a possible D gene (6 bases). This CDR3 contains 16 residues. CDR1 is MNHEY and CDR2 is SMNVEV in the germline V gene (reference sequence). V lost 6 bases, J lost 6 bases, and 22 bases lay in between. CDR3 sequence reads: CASSPGQTPLRDTQYF. DNA of the CDR3: TGTGCCAGCAGCCCCGGACAGACCCCCTTAAGGGATACGCAGTATTTT.

Only a few counts were recorded for this clonotype. The CDR3 sequence: CASSLETGGGDGEAFF. The CDR3 DNA reads as TGTGCCAGCAGCCTCGAAACAGGGGGAGGTGATGGTGAAGCTTTCTTT. This chain links TRBV7-8 with TRBJ1-1; 8 positions match TRBD1. Per germline, CDR1 SGHVS and CDR2 FQNEAQ. The CDR3 consists of 16 residues. The J segment lost 7 bases and the V segment lost 5 bases, leaving 15 bases of the junction unmatched. Together with reference TRBV7-8 and TRBJ1-1, the CDR3 gives the full variable domain: GAGVSQSPRYKVAKRGQDVALRCDPISGHVSLFWYQQALGQGPEFLTYFQNEAQLDKSGLPSDRFFAERPEGSVSTLKIQRTQQEDSAVYLCASSLETGGGDGEAFFGQGTRLTVV.

This clonotype was observed a few times. The V and J genes are TRBV25-1 and TRBJ2-7; D possibly matches TRBD1 or TRBD2 (6 bases each). Per the germline V gene, CDR1 is MGHDK and CDR2 is SYGVNS. Deletions cut 2 bases from V and 2 bases from J, with 13 bases between. The CDR3 loop spans 15 amino acids. In DNA form, the CDR3 reads TGTGCCAGCAGTGAAAAGACTAGGGGGGCCTACGAGCAGTACTTC. This sequence encodes CASSEKTRGAYEQYF.

The chain employs TRBV21-1 and TRBJ1-5; the D segment call TRBD1 is taken from the table without a DNA check. TRBV21-1 represents a pseudogene. The CDR3 has 17 amino acids. CDR3 protein: CASSKKWNRVGNQPQHF. CDR3 nucleotides: TGTGCCAGCAGCAAAAAGTGGAACAGGGTGGGCAATCAGCCCCAGCATTTT.

This clonotype was recorded a few times. CDR3 coding DNA: TGTGCCAGCAGATGGTTAGCGGGAGAAGCTTACAATGAGCAGTTCTTC. Translating gives CASRWLAGEAYNEQFF. The chain couples TRBV11-2 to TRBJ2-1; TRBD2 matches 9 bases. Germline V lookup: CDR1 SGHAT, CDR2 FQNNGV. CDR3 length equals 16 residues. Germline trimming cut 6 bases from V and 4 bases from J; bases unmatched to any gene: 10.

The genes are TRBV7-2 and TRBJ1-5; D is undetermined. Germline values: CDR1 SGHTA, CDR2 FQGNSA. V lost 3 bases to trimming and J lost 9 bases, with 12 bases between them. The CDR3 loop spans 13 amino acids. Here the CDR3 reads CASSFLTLSPQHF. The CDR3 DNA is TGTGCCAGCAGCTTCTTAACTCTATCGCCCCAGCATTTT.

This chain uses TRBV9 with TRBJ2-5; D call uncertain. Germline-derived CDR1 and CDR2 are SGDLS and YYNGEE. The CDR3 loop spans 14 amino acids. Trimming pared 4 bases from V and 0 bases from J, leaving 10 bases between. Here the CDR3 DNA reads TGTGCCAGCAGCTCGATGAGTCACCAAGAGACCCAGTACTTC. It is translated as CASSSMSHQETQYF.

This clonotype appeared a few times. This chain joins TRBV18 and TRBJ1-1, with TRBD1 as a possible D gene (5 bases). Germline loops: CDR1 KGHSH, CDR2 LQKENI. Trimming stripped 5 bases from V and 4 bases from J, with 23 bases between. The CDR3 contains 17 residues. CDR3 in amino acids: CASSKSTPMFDSTEAFF. The CDR3 nucleotides read TGTGCCAGCTCAAAATCCACACCTATGTTTGACAGCACTGAAGCTTTCTTT.

This rearrangement joins TRBV7-7 to TRBJ2-1, with no clear D. Germline V gene sequence: CDR1 SSHAT, CDR2 FNYEAQ (reference sequence). This CDR3 has 16 amino acids. V was clipped by 1 base and J by 2 bases, with 12 bases between them. In DNA, the CDR3 is TGTGCCAGCAGCTTAGATTATGGGCCTGCCTACAATGAGCAGTTCTTC. Translating it yields CASSLDYGPAYNEQFF.

The sample holds a few counts of this clonotype. This sequence joins TRBV9 and TRBJ2-1; D may be TRBD2 (6 bases). The CDR3 spans 15 residues. From germline, CDR1 is SGDLS and CDR2 YYNGEE. V lost 0 bases and J 5 bases, leaving 12 bases between the germline ends. In nucleotides, the CDR3 is TGTGCCAGCAGCGTAGGAAGGACTATAAACAATGAGCAGTTCTTC. As protein: CASSVGRTINNEQFF.

This clonotype appeared a few times. The rearrangement links TRBV5-6 to TRBJ2-5; 10 bases line up with TRBD2. Germline-derived CDR1 and CDR2 are SGHDT and YYEEEE. Trimming cost V 0 bases and J 5 bases; bases outside gene matches: 10. The CDR3 runs 17 residues. This CDR3 is CASSLVTASGSVETQYF. The CDR3 nucleotides are TGTGCCAGCAGCTTGGTGACGGCTAGCGGGAGTGTGGAGACCCAGTACTTC.

The rearrangement joins TRBV12-3 or TRBV12-4 to TRBJ1-2, with 11 bases fitting TRBD1. After removal of 6 bases from V and 4 bases from J, the junction contained 7 bases not matched to a gene. The CDR3 is 15 amino acids. CDR3: CASRKGQGAGYGYTF. CDR3 bases: TGTGCCAGCAGAAAAGGACAGGGGGCAGGCTATGGCTACACCTTC.

The CDR3 DNA reads as TGTGCCAGCAGCTTACCCCGTTCGAACACCGGGGAGCTGTTTTTT. This codes for CASSLPRSNTGELFF. The chain links TRBV5-6 to TRBJ2-2, with no clear D. Deletions cut 2 bases from V and 0 bases from J, with 8 bases between. CDR1 SGHDT and CDR2 YYEEEE come from the germline V gene. The CDR3 has 15 amino acids.

This clonotype was detected only a few times. The chain joins TRBV5-1 to TRBJ1-1; 9 bases line up with TRBD1. Per the germline V gene, CDR1 is SGHRS and CDR2 is YFSETQ. The CDR3 loop spans 17 amino acids. Trimming cost V 2 bases and J 2 bases; bases outside gene matches: 10. The CDR3 DNA sequence: TGCGCCAGCAGCTTTGGACAGGGGCCCCGTCTAAACACTGAAGCTTTCTTT. This encodes CASSFGQGPRLNTEAFF.

The chain links TRBV7-3 to TRBJ2-1; the D gene is possibly TRBD1 (6 bases). The germline V gene encodes CDR1 SGHTA and CDR2 FQGTGA. The V gene lost 5 bases and the J gene lost 2 bases, with 13 bases spanning the gap. The CDR3 length is 15 residues. The CDR3 DNA sequence: TGTGCCAGCAGCCTTGACAGGCCTGCCTACAATGAGCAGTTCTTC. It encodes CASSLDRPAYNEQFF. Combining the CDR3 with reference TRBV7-3 and TRBJ2-1 gives the whole variable domain GAGVSQTPSNKVTEKGKYVELRCDPISGHTALYWYRQSLGQGPEFLIYFQGTGAADDSGLPNDRFFAVRPEGSVSTLKIQRTERGDSAVYLCASSLDRPAYNEQFFGPGTRLTVL.

The chain recombines TRBV7-3 with TRBJ2-3, with D perhaps TRBD1 or TRBD2 (5 bases each). V was pared by 5 bases and J by 7 bases, with 16 bases between. This CDR3 contains 14 residues. The germline gives CDR1 SGHTA, CDR2 FQGTGA. The CDR3 loop is CASSPRGTGHTQYF. The CDR3 region has the DNA TGTGCCAGCAGCCCTAGAGGGACGGGCCATACGCAGTATTTT.

This clonotype has ten or more counts. The rearrangement links TRBV7-9 to TRBJ2-1; 10 bases fit TRBD1. The CDR3 runs 14 residues. V was pared by 4 bases and J by 6 bases, with 3 bases of the junction left unmatched. Per the germline V gene, CDR1 is SEHNR and CDR2 is FQNEAQ (reference sequence). Here the CDR3 reads CASSSTGGLNEQFF. The CDR3 DNA reads as TGTGCCAGCAGCTCGACAGGGGGCCTCAATGAGCAGTTCTTC. Full variable domain (missing parts from reference TRBV7-9 and TRBJ2-1): DTGVSQNPRHKITKRGQNVTFRCDPISEHNRLYWYRQTLGQGPEFLTYFQNEAQLEKSRLLSDRFSAERPKGSFSTLEIQRTEQGDSAMYLCASSSTGGLNEQFFGPGTRLTVL.

The V and J genes are TRBV6-2 or TRBV6-3 and TRBJ2-5, with 9 bases identical to TRBD2. This CDR3 spans 16 amino acids. CDR1 MNHEY and CDR2 SVGEGT come from the germline V gene. Unmatched junction bases numbered 6, after V lost 2 bases and J lost 2 bases. Here the CDR3 DNA reads TGTGCCAGCAGTTACAGAGGGCTAGCGGGGCAAGAGACCCAGTACTTC. It specifies CASSYRGLAGQETQYF.

This sequence joins TRBV4-2 and TRBJ2-1; the match to TRBD2 covers 12 bases. V lost 0 bases, J lost 5 bases, and 2 bases stayed unmatched. Germline V gene sequence: CDR1 LGHNA, CDR2 YNFKEQ. The CDR3 totals 16 residues. The CDR3 DNA sequence: TGTGCCAGCAGCCAAGATCTAGCGGGAGGGAACAATGAGCAGTTCTTC. Translated: CASSQDLAGGNNEQFF.

This clonotype appeared many times. The V gene is TRBV15, the J gene TRBJ2-7; no clear D gene. The CDR3 length is 13 residues. The germline V and J ends were trimmed by 0 bases and 2 bases, with 5 bases remaining between them. Germline values: CDR1 LNHNV, CDR2 YYDKDF (reference sequence). CDR3 bases: TGTGCCACCAGCAGAGACCCTACCTACGAGCAGTACTTC. It is translated as CATSRDPTYEQYF.

This chain joins TRBV7-9 and TRBJ1-4; no clear D. Trimming pared 1 base from V and 8 bases from J, leaving 17 bases between. CDR1 and CDR2 (germline): SEHNR, FQNEAQ (reference sequence). This CDR3 spans 16 amino acids. Here the CDR3 DNA reads TGTGCCAGCAGCTTAGTTTTGGGCACCCGAGGCGAAAAACTGTTTTTT. Translation: CASSLVLGTRGEKLFF.

The chain recombines TRBV2 with TRBJ2-1; D is tentatively TRBD1 or TRBD2 (5 bases each). Trimming shortened V by 5 bases and J by 4 bases, and 12 bases separated the two germline ends. Germline V gene data show CDR1 as SNHLY and CDR2 as FYNNEI. This CDR3 spans 14 amino acids. The chain's CDR3 is CASSSDWGYNEQFF. CDR3 in DNA: TGTGCCAGCAGTTCGGACTGGGGGTACAATGAGCAGTTCTTC.

V gene TRBV4-1 combines with J gene TRBJ2-1, with a possible D match to TRBD2 (5 bases). The V gene's germline CDR1 is MGHRA and CDR2 YSYEKL. This CDR3 has 17 amino acids. V lost 1 base and J 4 bases, leaving 17 bases between the germline ends. CDR3: CASSQAEVWTRYNEQFF. CDR3 sequence (DNA): TGCGCCAGCAGCCAAGCGGAGGTTTGGACTCGGTACAATGAGCAGTTCTTC.

This clonotype was counted ten times or more. This chain uses TRBV2 with TRBJ2-3; TRBD2 agrees at 7 bases. The ends lost 6 bases at V and 0 bases at J; junction bases unmatched: 6. CDR3 size: 15 residues. Germline CDR1 reads SNHLY; CDR2 reads FYNNEI. This CDR3 is CASSPTLASTDTQYF. The CDR3 DNA is TGTGCCAGCAGCCCAACACTAGCGAGCACAGATACGCAGTATTTT. Complete variable domain (other parts from reference TRBV2 and TRBJ2-3): EPEVTQTPSHQVTQMGQEVILRCVPISNHLYFYWYRQILGQKVEFLVSFYNNEISEKSEIFDDQFSVERPDGSNFTLKIRSTKLEDSAMYFCASSPTLASTDTQYFGPGTRLTVL.

The chain carries TRBV10-3 and TRBJ2-3, with D possibly matching TRBD2 (6 bases). Germline V gives CDR1 ENHRY, CDR2 SYGVKD. The CDR3 is 14 residues long. Trimming removed 6 bases from V and 5 bases from J, with 15 bases in between. The CDR3 sequence is CAISGKWGEDTQYF. CDR3 nucleotide sequence: TGTGCCATCAGCGGAAAGTGGGGGGAAGATACGCAGTATTTT.